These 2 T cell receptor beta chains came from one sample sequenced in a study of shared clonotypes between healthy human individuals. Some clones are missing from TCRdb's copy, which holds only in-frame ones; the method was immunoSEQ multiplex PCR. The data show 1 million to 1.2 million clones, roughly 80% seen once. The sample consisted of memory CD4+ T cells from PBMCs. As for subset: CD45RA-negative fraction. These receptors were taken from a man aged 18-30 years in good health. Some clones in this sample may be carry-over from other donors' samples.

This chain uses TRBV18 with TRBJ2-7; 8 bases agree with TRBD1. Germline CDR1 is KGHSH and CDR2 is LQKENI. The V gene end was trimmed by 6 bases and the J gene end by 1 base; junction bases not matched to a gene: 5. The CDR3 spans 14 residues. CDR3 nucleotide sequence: TGTGCCAGCTCGTTTGGACAGGGATCCTACGAGCAGTACTTC. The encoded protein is CASSFGQGSYEQYF.

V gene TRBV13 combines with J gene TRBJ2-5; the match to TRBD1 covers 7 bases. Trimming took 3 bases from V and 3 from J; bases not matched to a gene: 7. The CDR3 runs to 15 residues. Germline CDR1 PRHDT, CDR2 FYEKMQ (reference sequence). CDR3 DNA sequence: TGTGCCAGCAGCTTTATCCGGGACAGCAAAGAGACCCAGTACTTC. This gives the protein CASSFIRDSKETQYF.